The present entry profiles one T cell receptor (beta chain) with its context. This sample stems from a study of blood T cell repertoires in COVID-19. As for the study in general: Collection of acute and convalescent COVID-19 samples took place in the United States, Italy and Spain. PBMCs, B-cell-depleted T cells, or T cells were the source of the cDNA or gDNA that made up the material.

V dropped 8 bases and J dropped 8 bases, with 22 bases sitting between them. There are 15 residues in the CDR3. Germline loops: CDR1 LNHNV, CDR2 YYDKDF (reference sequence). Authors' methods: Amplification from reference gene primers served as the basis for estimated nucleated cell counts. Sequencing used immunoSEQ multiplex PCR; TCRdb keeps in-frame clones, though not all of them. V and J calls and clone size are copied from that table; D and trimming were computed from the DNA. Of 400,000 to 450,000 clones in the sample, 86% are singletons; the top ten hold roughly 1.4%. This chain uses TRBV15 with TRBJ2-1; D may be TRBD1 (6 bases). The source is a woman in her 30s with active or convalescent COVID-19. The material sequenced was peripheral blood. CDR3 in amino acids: CATAFGAGVFYEQFF. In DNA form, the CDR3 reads TGTGCCACCGCCTTTGGGGCAGGGGTTTTCTATGAGCAGTTCTTC.